The rows below give T cell receptor beta chains drawn from one sample of a study of T-cell reconstitution after alpha-beta-depleted transplantation in children. TCRdb ran MiXCR on the PCR reads and lists one entry per CDR3 protein. The profile shows 260,000 or so distinct CDR3 sequences, 12% of them singletons. The specimen was PBMCs from the stem cell graft donor, collected from the stem cell graft. Every receptor here comes from a human donor who donated a stem cell graft to a child with acute lymphoblastic leukemia. Each CDR3 is given with its conserved first and last residue. A D gene is named only where the DNA matches it firmly. Rows may omit the clone size; those that give it use once, few, many or a size class.

size: many
J: TRBJ1-2
D: -
V: TRBV27
length: 13
CDR3: CASKEGLHYGYTF
DNA: TGTGCCAGTAAGGAGGGACTCCACTATGGCTACACCTTC

size: many
J: TRBJ2-7
D: -
V: TRBV6-5
length: 16
CDR3: CASSYTQLGQPREQYF
DNA: TGTGCCAGCAGTTACACCCAATTAGGACAGCCCCGCGAGCAGTACTTC

size: many
J: TRBJ2-7
D: TRBD1
V: TRBV6-2/TRBV6-3
length: 14
CDR3: CASRDRPQNYEQYF
DNA: TGTGCCAGCAGGGACAGGCCTCAGAACTACGAGCAGTACTTC

size: many
J: TRBJ1-2
D: TRBD1
V: TRBV5-1
length: 13
CDR3: CASSYGQDYGYTF
DNA: TGCGCCAGCAGCTATGGACAGGACTATGGCTACACCTTC

size: -
J: TRBJ2-3
D: TRBD1
V: TRBV20-1
length: 14
CDR3: CSATDRGRADTQYF
DNA: TGCAGTGCTACCGACAGGGGGCGAGCAGATACGCAGTATTTT

size: -
J: TRBJ1-5
D: TRBD1
V: TRBV7-8
length: 16
CDR3: CASSLAPITGDQPQHF
DNA: TGTGCCAGCAGCTTGGCTCCTATTACAGGGGATCAGCCCCAGCATTTT

size: many
J: TRBJ2-7
D: TRBD2
V: TRBV4-2
length: 18
CDR3: CASSQNYGTSLLVYEQYF
DNA: TGTGCCAGCAGCCAAAATTACGGGACTAGCTTACTAGTCTACGAGCAGTACTTC

size: many
J: TRBJ2-7
D: -
V: TRBV4-3
length: 12
CDR3: CASSQGSAEQYF
DNA: TGCGCCAGCAGCCAAGGATCTGCCGAGCAGTACTTC

size: many
J: TRBJ1-5
D: -
V: TRBV20-1
length: 12
CDR3: CSASRPNQPQHF
DNA: TGCAGTGCTAGCAGGCCTAATCAGCCCCAGCATTTT

size: many
J: TRBJ2-1
D: -
V: TRBV9
length: 11
CDR3: CASSVGQEQFF
DNA: TGTGCCAGCAGCGTAGGGCAGGAGCAGTTCTTC

size: many
J: TRBJ1-2
D: TRBD1
V: TRBV28
length: 14
CDR3: CASTWTGRTYGYTF
DNA: TGTGCCAGCACTTGGACAGGACGCACCTATGGCTACACCTTC

size: many
J: TRBJ1-4
D: -
V: TRBV4-3
length: 13
CDR3: CASSGDVGEKLFF
DNA: TGCGCCAGTAGTGGGGACGTCGGTGAAAAACTGTTTTTT

size: few
J: TRBJ1-5
D: -
V: TRBV5-5
length: 17
CDR3: CASSLVVGGYSNQPQHF
DNA: TGTGCCAGCAGCTTGGTGGTTGGCGGGTATAGCAATCAGCCCCAGCATTTT

size: many
J: TRBJ1-2
D: -
V: TRBV12-3/TRBV12-4
length: 13
CDR3: CASSSLSPYGYTF
DNA: TGTGCCAGCAGTTCCCTGTCTCCCTATGGCTACACCTTC

size: -
J: TRBJ2-5
D: -
V: TRBV7-9
length: 16
CDR3: CASSLNPGGGRETQYF
DNA: TGTGCCAGCAGCCTAAATCCAGGGGGAGGTCGGGAGACCCAGTACTTC

size: many
J: TRBJ2-2
D: TRBD2
V: TRBV4-1
length: 19
CDR3: CASSPRTSGGLTNTGELFF
DNA: TGCGCCAGCAGCCCGCGGACTAGCGGGGGGCTAACGAACACCGGGGAGCTGTTTTTT

size: many
J: TRBJ2-1
D: -
V: TRBV29-1
length: 14
CDR3: CSTSGRSSYNEQFF
DNA: TGCAGCACATCGGGGCGCAGCTCCTACAATGAGCAGTTCTTC

size: few
J: TRBJ2-7
D: -
V: TRBV7-2
length: 16
CDR3: CASSLMTAASSYEQYF
DNA: TGTGCCAGCAGCTTAATGACAGCGGCGAGCTCCTACGAGCAGTACTTC

size: -
J: TRBJ2-3
D: -
V: TRBV27
length: 13
CDR3: CASSSLGEDTQYF
DNA: TGTGCCAGCAGTTCCCTCGGGGAAGATACGCAGTATTTT

size: -
J: TRBJ2-7
D: -
V: TRBV20-1
length: 13
CDR3: CSASYTPSLEQYF
DNA: TGCAGTGCTAGTTACACTCCTTCCTTAGAGCAGTACTTC

size: few
J: TRBJ1-5
D: TRBD1
V: TRBV11-1
length: 21
CDR3: CASSFGPINRGTRGSNQPQHF
DNA: TGTGCCAGCAGCTTCGGACCGATTAACAGGGGGACACGGGGTAGCAATCAGCCCCAGCATTTT

size: many
J: TRBJ2-7
D: -
V: TRBV20-1
length: 11
CDR3: CSATRGGEQYF
DNA: TGCAGTGCCACCAGGGGGGGTGAGCAGTACTTC

size: many
J: TRBJ2-6
D: -
V: TRBV25-1
length: 17
CDR3: CASSERWGSSGANVLTF
DNA: TGTGCCAGCAGTGAACGTTGGGGATCCTCTGGGGCCAACGTCCTGACTTTC

size: many
J: TRBJ2-3
D: -
V: TRBV6-2/TRBV6-3
length: 15
CDR3: CASSYWGQAGGTQYF
DNA: TGTGCCAGCAGTTACTGGGGACAGGCGGGGGGTACGCAGTATTTT

size: many
J: TRBJ1-2
D: -
V: TRBV6-2/TRBV6-3
length: 13
CDR3: CASSPRTRYGYTF
DNA: TGTGCCAGCAGTCCTAGAACCCGCTATGGCTACACCTTC

size: many
J: TRBJ2-7
D: TRBD2
V: TRBV11-1
length: 14
CDR3: CASSFGTSGYEQYF
DNA: TGTGCCAGCAGCTTCGGGACTAGCGGGTACGAGCAGTACTTC

size: many
J: TRBJ1-1
D: -
V: TRBV19
length: 12
CDR3: CASTASISEAFF
DNA: TGTGCCAGTACCGCCAGTATTAGTGAAGCTTTCTTT

size: many
J: TRBJ2-3
D: TRBD2
V: TRBV7-3
length: 16
CDR3: CASSFGAGGPSDTQYF
DNA: TGTGCCAGCAGCTTCGGAGCGGGAGGGCCCTCGGATACGCAGTATTTT

size: -
J: TRBJ2-7
D: TRBD1
V: TRBV27
length: 15
CDR3: CASSLRGTVSYEQYF
DNA: TGTGCCAGCAGTTTAAGAGGGACAGTCTCCTACGAGCAGTACTTC

size: many
J: TRBJ2-2
D: TRBD1
V: TRBV6-2/TRBV6-3
length: 17
CDR3: CASSHTPGQGVSGELFF
DNA: TGTGCCAGCAGTCATACGCCGGGACAGGGTGTATCCGGGGAGCTGTTTTTT

size: many
J: TRBJ2-7
D: TRBD2
V: TRBV15
length: 13
CDR3: CATSRGLAYEQYF
DNA: TGTGCCACCAGCAGGGGACTAGCGTACGAGCAGTACTTC

size: few
J: TRBJ1-2
D: -
V: TRBV4-2
length: 15
CDR3: CASSQEWTSNYGYTF
DNA: TGTGCCAGCAGCCAAGAGTGGACCTCCAACTATGGCTACACCTTC

size: many
J: TRBJ1-5
D: -
V: TRBV7-2
length: 15
CDR3: CASSLTGHYNQPQHF
DNA: TGTGCCAGCAGCTTGACGGGACACTATAATCAGCCCCAGCATTTT

size: many
J: TRBJ1-1
D: TRBD1
V: TRBV10-3
length: 16
CDR3: CAISPHGTGTNTEAFF
DNA: TGTGCCATCAGTCCACACGGGACAGGGACGAACACTGAAGCTTTCTTT

size: once
J: TRBJ1-3
D: -
V: TRBV20-1
length: 14
CDR3: CSARAGLSGNTIYF
DNA: TGCAGTGCTCGGGCGGGACTCTCTGGAAACACCATATATTTT

size: -
J: TRBJ2-2
D: -
V: TRBV12-3/TRBV12-4
length: 14
CDR3: CASSPSRDTGELFF
DNA: TGTGCCAGCAGTCCTTCCAGGGACACCGGGGAGCTGTTTTTT

size: many
J: TRBJ1-1
D: TRBD1
V: TRBV7-8
length: 14
CDR3: CASSSGQANTEAFF
DNA: TGTGCCAGCAGCTCTGGACAGGCGAACACTGAAGCTTTCTTT

size: many
J: TRBJ2-1
D: TRBD2
V: TRBV12-3/TRBV12-4
length: 17
CDR3: CASSLLTSGGALNEQFF
DNA: TGTGCCAGCAGTTTACTTACTAGCGGGGGGGCCCTCAATGAGCAGTTCTTC

size: -
J: TRBJ2-1
D: -
V: TRBV24-1
length: 16
CDR3: CATSDFGQGRYNEQFF
DNA: TGTGCCACCAGTGATTTCGGGCAGGGGAGGTACAATGAGCAGTTCTTC

size: many
J: TRBJ2-3
D: -
V: TRBV7-2
length: 13
CDR3: CASSTSTTDTQYF
DNA: TGTGCCAGCAGCACCTCAACTACAGATACGCAGTATTTT

size: many
J: TRBJ1-5
D: TRBD1
V: TRBV20-1
length: 15
CDR3: CSVSYGTGGSQPQHF
DNA: TGCAGTGTTTCGTACGGGACAGGGGGCAGCCAGCCCCAGCATTTT

size: many
J: TRBJ2-3
D: TRBD2
V: TRBV20-1
length: 14
CDR3: CSATRGGTTDTQYF
DNA: TGCAGTGCTACCCGGGGGGGGACCACAGATACGCAGTATTTT

size: many
J: TRBJ2-1
D: -
V: TRBV20-1
length: 11
CDR3: CSARGERAQFF
DNA: TGCAGTGCTCGCGGGGAGAGGGCGCAGTTCTTC

size: many
J: TRBJ2-1
D: -
V: TRBV7-2
length: 12
CDR3: CASSLGGFQTFF
DNA: TGTGCCAGCAGCTTAGGGGGTTTCCAGACGTTCTTC

size: many
J: TRBJ2-6
D: -
V: TRBV4-3
length: 15
CDR3: CASREQGSGANVLTF
DNA: TGCGCCAGCAGGGAGCAGGGGTCCGGGGCCAACGTCCTGACTTTC

size: many
J: TRBJ2-1
D: TRBD2
V: TRBV20-1
length: 14
CDR3: CSAISGGTYNEQFF
DNA: TGCAGTGCTATTAGCGGGGGGACCTACAATGAGCAGTTCTTC

size: many
J: TRBJ1-5
D: -
V: TRBV6-5
length: 13
CDR3: CASSSPGVQPQHF
DNA: TGTGCCAGCAGTTCTCCGGGGGTTCAGCCCCAGCATTTT

size: many
J: TRBJ1-2
D: -
V: TRBV5-4
length: 16
CDR3: CASSRRGGEKNYGYTF
DNA: TGTGCCAGCAGCCGACGAGGGGGGGAGAAGAACTATGGCTACACCTTC

size: many
J: TRBJ1-2
D: -
V: TRBV9
length: 13
CDR3: CASSVGAGDGYTF
DNA: TGTGCCAGCAGCGTAGGAGCAGGGGATGGCTACACCTTC

size: many
J: TRBJ2-3
D: -
V: TRBV6-1
length: 16
CDR3: CASSEAYAASTDTQYF
DNA: TGTGCCAGCAGTGAAGCGTACGCGGCTAGCACAGATACGCAGTATTTT